The next 11 T cell receptor beta chains were all read from a single sample in a study of blood T cell repertoires in COVID-19. TCRdb keeps only in-frame clones here, not all; method: immunoSEQ multiplex PCR. The data hold tens of thousands of clones, with around 93% observed a single time. The material sequenced was peripheral blood. The receptors stem from a woman aged 55-70 years with active COVID-19.

The J gene is TRBJ1-1, the V gene TRBV5-6, with 9 bases that match TRBD1. CDR3 size: 17 residues. After removal of 4 bases from V and 5 bases from J, the junction contained 15 bases not matched to a gene. The germline V gene has CDR1 SGHDT and CDR2 YYEEEE. CDR3 sequence reads: CASSMGQGLRISTEAFF. CDR3 bases: TGTGCCAGCAGCATGGGACAGGGCCTTCGAATCTCGACTGAAGCTTTCTTT.

CDR3 in amino acids: CASSRNRGFYGYTF. The CDR3 coding sequence is TGTGCCAGCAGCCGTAACAGGGGCTTCTATGGCTACACCTTC. The chain is built from TRBV7-9 and TRBJ1-2; TRBD1 aligns across 7 bases. Germline CDR1 reads SEHNR; CDR2 reads FQNEAQ (reference sequence). The CDR3 extends over 14 amino acids. V was clipped by 5 bases and J by 4 bases; unmatched bases: 7.

CDR3 in amino acids: CASSGYGDRGYEQYF. The CDR3 nucleotides read TGTGCCAGCAGCGGCTACGGGGATAGAGGATACGAGCAGTACTTC. This chain joins TRBV2 and TRBJ2-7; TRBD2 might be the D (5 bases). This CDR3 is built from 15 residues. Germline lookup yields CDR1 SNHLY and CDR2 FYNNEI. With 6 bases removed from V and 4 bases from J, the gap between germline ends came to 19 bases.

The CDR3 sequence is CASGPGRGANEQFF. CDR3 DNA: TGTGCCAGCGGCCCCGGGAGAGGTGCGAATGAGCAGTTCTTC. The chain carries TRBV2 and TRBJ2-1, with TRBD2 as a possible D gene (6 bases). The CDR3 has 14 amino acids. The germline V gene has CDR1 SNHLY and CDR2 FYNNEI. V was cut by 8 bases and J by 7 bases, with 18 bases left in between.

This clone was seen only a few times. This chain joins TRBV28 and TRBJ1-6, with TRBD1 as a possible D gene (5 bases). CDR1 and CDR2 from the germline V gene are MDHEN and SYDVKM. The CDR3 loop spans 15 amino acids. Trimming took off 2 bases at V and 6 bases at J, with 11 bases between the two ends. The CDR3: CASSLIGEGNSPLHF. CDR3 in DNA: TGTGCCAGCAGTTTAATAGGGGAAGGTAATTCACCCCTCCACTTT.

This chain uses TRBV7-9 with TRBJ1-5; 9 bases are shared with TRBD1. Germline CDR1 and CDR2: SEHNR and FQNEAQ (reference sequence). CDR3 length equals 16 residues. Trimming cost V 1 base and J 3 bases; bases outside gene matches: 4. CDR3 region: CASSLGTGASNQPQHF. The CDR3 DNA reads TGTGCCAGCAGCTTAGGGACAGGGGCCTCCAATCAGCCCCAGCATTTT.

The gene calls are TRBV5-1 and TRBJ2-5; the D is unclear. The CDR3 sequence is 12 residues long. Germline CDR1 and CDR2: SGHRS and YFSETQ. Trimming left V 1 base short and J 6 bases short, with 7 bases between. The CDR3 nucleotides are TGCGCCAGCAGCTTGTCGTCTAAGACCCAGTACTTC. This translates into CASSLSSKTQYF.

This sequence joins TRBV7-6 and TRBJ2-7; 12 bases map to TRBD1. V shed 0 bases, J shed 7 bases, and the junction held 7 bases outside the gene matches. The CDR3 spans 16 residues. The germline gives CDR1 SGHVS, CDR2 FNYEAQ. CDR3 loop: CASSLAWGQGAQEQYF. Here the CDR3 DNA reads TGTGCCAGCAGCTTAGCGTGGGGACAGGGGGCCCAGGAGCAGTACTTC.

The J gene is TRBJ2-1, the V gene TRBV5-6; TRBD1 is a possible D gene (5 bases). The CDR3 totals 14 residues. With 4 bases removed from V and 4 bases from J, the gap between germline ends came to 12 bases. Germline V gives CDR1 SGHDT, CDR2 YYEEEE. Here the CDR3 DNA reads TGTGCCAGCAGCAGTGACAGATTATACAATGAGCAGTTCTTC. This translates into CASSSDRLYNEQFF. Full variable domain (outside the CDR3, taken from reference TRBV5-6 and TRBJ2-1): DAGVTQSPTHLIKTRGQQVTLRCSPKSGHDTVSWYQQALGQGPQFIFQYYEEEERQRGNFPDRFSGHQFPNYSSELNVNALLLGDSALYLCASSSDRLYNEQFFGPGTRLTVL.

The J gene is TRBJ1-4, the V gene TRBV4-1; maybe TRBD1 (6 bases). The germline CDR1 and CDR2 sequences are MGHRA and YSYEKL. Trimming removed 2 bases at V and 7 bases at J, with 17 bases between. CDR3 length equals 16 residues. The DNA for the CDR3 is TGCGCCAGCAGCCAACAAAAGGGGGTTAGTACTGAAAAACTGTTTTTT. Protein: CASSQQKGVSTEKLFF.

The chain links TRBV28 to TRBJ1-1, with D perhaps matching TRBD1 (6 bases). V gave up 4 bases and J gave up 7 bases, with 13 bases separating them. Germline loops: CDR1 MDHEN, CDR2 SYDVKM. The CDR3 runs to 13 residues. CDR3: CASSSDRRDEAFF. CDR3 sequence (DNA): TGTGCCAGCAGTTCCGACAGGCGTGATGAAGCTTTCTTT.